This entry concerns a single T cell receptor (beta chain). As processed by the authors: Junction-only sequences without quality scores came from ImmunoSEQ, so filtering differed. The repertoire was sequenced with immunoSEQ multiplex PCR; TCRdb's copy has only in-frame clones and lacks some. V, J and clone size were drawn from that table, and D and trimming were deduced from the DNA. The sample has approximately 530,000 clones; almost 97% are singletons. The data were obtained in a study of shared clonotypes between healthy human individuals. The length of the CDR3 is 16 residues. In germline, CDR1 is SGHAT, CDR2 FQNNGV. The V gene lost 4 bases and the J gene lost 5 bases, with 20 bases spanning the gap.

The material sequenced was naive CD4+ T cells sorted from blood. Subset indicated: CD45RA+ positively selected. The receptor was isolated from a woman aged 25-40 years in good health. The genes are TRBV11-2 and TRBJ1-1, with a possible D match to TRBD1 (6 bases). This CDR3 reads CASSSRWGALRTEAFF. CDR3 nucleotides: TGTGCCAGCAGCTCAAGGTGGGGGGCGCTTAGGACTGAAGCTTTCTTT.